This TCR beta chain is drawn from a study of blood T cell repertoires in COVID-19. At the level of the study: COVID-19 samples from acute and convalescent phases originated in the United States, Italy and Spain. The analysed material was cDNA or gDNA that came from T cells, B-cell-depleted T cells, or PBMCs.

How the authors handled the data: Estimation of nucleated cell counts relied on the amplification of reference gene primers. TCRdb keeps only in-frame clones here, not all; method: immunoSEQ multiplex PCR. V and J calls and clone size are given by that table; D and trimming were obtained from the DNA. The data show 150,000 or so clones, almost 90% seen once. Germline values: CDR1 SGDLS, CDR2 YYNGEE. V dropped 2 bases and J dropped 5 bases, with 8 bases sitting between them. The CDR3 extends over 13 amino acids. This TCR came from a woman aged 55-69 years with acute or convalescent COVID-19. The rearrangement links TRBV9 to TRBJ2-1; weak D call: TRBD2 (5 bases). The sequenced material came from peripheral blood. The CDR3 coding sequence is TGTGCCAGCAGCGTTGGACTGAACAATGAGCAGTTCTTC. It specifies CASSVGLNNEQFF.